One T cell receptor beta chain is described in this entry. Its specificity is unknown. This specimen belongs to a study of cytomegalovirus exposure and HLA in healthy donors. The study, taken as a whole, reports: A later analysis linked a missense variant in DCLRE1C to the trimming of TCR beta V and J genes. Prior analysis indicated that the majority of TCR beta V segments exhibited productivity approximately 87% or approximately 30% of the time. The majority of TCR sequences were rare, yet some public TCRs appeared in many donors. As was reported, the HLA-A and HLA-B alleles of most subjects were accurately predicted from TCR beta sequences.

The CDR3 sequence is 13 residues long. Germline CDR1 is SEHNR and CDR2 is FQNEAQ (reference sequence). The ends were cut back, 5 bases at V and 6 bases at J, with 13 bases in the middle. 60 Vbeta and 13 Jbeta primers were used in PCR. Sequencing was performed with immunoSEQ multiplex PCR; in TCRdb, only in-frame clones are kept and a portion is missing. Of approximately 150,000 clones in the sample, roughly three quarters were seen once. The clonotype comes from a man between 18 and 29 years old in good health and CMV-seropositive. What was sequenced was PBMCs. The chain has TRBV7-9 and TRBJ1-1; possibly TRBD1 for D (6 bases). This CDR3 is CASSGYRVAEAFF. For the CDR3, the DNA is TGTGCCAGCAGCGGTTACAGGGTCGCTGAAGCTTTCTTT. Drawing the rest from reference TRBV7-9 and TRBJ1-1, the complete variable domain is DTGVSQNPRHKITKRGQNVTFRCDPISEHNRLYWYRQTLGQGPEFLTYFQNEAQLEKSRLLSDRFSAERPKGSFSTLEIQRTEQGDSAMYLCASSGYRVAEAFFGQGTRLTVV.